This T cell receptor beta chain is drawn from a study of cytomegalovirus exposure and HLA in healthy donors. The PCR made use of 60 Vbeta and 13 Jbeta primers. TCRdb's table, derived via immunoSEQ multiplex PCR, lists solely in-frame clones and lacks some. The sample yields under 95,000 clones, of which the top ten take up 3.5% to 4.5%. The CDR3 is made up of 14 amino acids. Germline values: CDR1 SGDLS, CDR2 YYNGEE. The ends lost 7 bases at V and 3 bases at J; junction bases unmatched: 8. V and J are TRBV9 and TRBJ2-3; 7 nucleotides agree with TRBD2. The sequence was collected from a man aged 18 to 35 in good health and CMV-seropositive. Specimen: PBMCs. The CDR3 sequence: CASARSGKTDTQYF. DNA for the CDR3: TGTGCCAGCGCACGGAGCGGGAAGACAGATACGCAGTATTTT.